The 22 T cell receptor beta chains below were found in one sample sequenced in a study of blood T cell repertoires in COVID-19. Produced via immunoSEQ multiplex PCR; TCRdb's table is partial and in-frame only. Found here are about 200,000 clones, approximately 84% of them singletons; the top ten hold 3.5% to 4.5%. What was sequenced was peripheral blood. These TCRs come from a man aged 50-60 years with acute or convalescent COVID-19.

The chain joins TRBV2 to TRBJ1-5; tentative D call: TRBD1 (5 bases). The length of the CDR3 is 12 residues. Germline V lookup: CDR1 SNHLY, CDR2 FYNNEI. V was shortened by 6 bases and J by 4 bases, with 7 bases between the two germline ends. The CDR3 spells CASRAGNQPQHF. The CDR3 nucleotides are TGTGCCAGCAGGGCAGGGAATCAGCCCCAGCATTTT.

The genes are TRBV5-1 and TRBJ2-3, with 9 bases lining up with TRBD2. The germline V gene encodes CDR1 SGHRS and CDR2 YFSETQ. Unmatched junction bases numbered 2, after V lost 2 bases and J lost 1 base. The CDR3 is 15 residues long. The CDR3 loop is CASSFLAGRTDTQYF. The CDR3 DNA reads TGCGCCAGCAGCTTTCTAGCGGGGCGCACAGATACGCAGTATTTT.

The genes are TRBV2 and TRBJ2-7, with 7 bases identical to TRBD2. Germline values: CDR1 SNHLY, CDR2 FYNNEI. The trim removed 10 bases at V and 5 bases at J, leaving 11 bases unmatched. The CDR3 consists of 13 residues. The CDR3 nucleotides are TGTGCCACCCGGGGCGGGGGAGGCCACGAGCAGTACTTC. Its translation: CATRGGGGHEQYF.

The chain joins TRBV11-2 to TRBJ2-7; possibly TRBD2 for D (5 bases). The CDR3 consists of 13 residues. Germline assignment: CDR1 SGHAT and CDR2 FQNNGV. Trimming shortened V by 3 bases and J by 1 base, and 7 bases separated the two germline ends. As DNA, the CDR3 is TGTGCCAGCAGCTTCGGGGAGTCCTACGAGCAGTACTTC. This codes for CASSFGESYEQYF.

The CDR3 reads CAISERESAAPYGYTF. Here the CDR3 DNA reads TGTGCCATCAGTGAGAGGGAGTCGGCGGCCCCTTATGGCTACACCTTC. The chain joins TRBV10-3 to TRBJ1-2; D remains unclear. Germline CDR1 and CDR2: ENHRY and SYGVKD. The CDR3 loop spans 16 amino acids. V was shortened by 2 bases and J by 5 bases, with 18 bases between the two germline ends.

The sample holds one count of this clone. CDR3 in DNA: TGTGCCAGCAGCTCAAGCGTTGATCAGCCCCAGCATTTT. Amino acids: CASSSSVDQPQHF. J is TRBJ1-5 and V is TRBV5-6, with no clear D. This CDR3 has 13 amino acids. The germline gives CDR1 SGHDT, CDR2 YYEEEE. The ends were cut back, 3 bases at V and 5 bases at J, with 9 bases in the middle.

The chain employs TRBV5-1 and TRBJ1-3; TRBD1 aligns across 7 bases. After removal of 2 bases from V and 0 bases from J, the junction contained 17 bases not matched to a gene. The length of the CDR3 is 20 residues. The germline CDR1 and CDR2 sequences are SGHRS and YFSETQ. CDR3 protein: CASSLIVGGVGTASGNTIYF. The CDR3 DNA is TGCGCCAGCAGCTTAATTGTTGGTGGGGTGGGGACAGCCTCTGGAAACACCATATATTTT.

The J gene is TRBJ1-1, the V gene TRBV7-9, with D unclear. The germline V and J ends were trimmed by 4 bases and 1 base, with 13 bases remaining between them. The CDR3 contains 15 residues. Germline V gene sequence: CDR1 SEHNR, CDR2 FQNEAQ (reference sequence). CDR3 coding DNA: TGTGCCAGCAGCTCCCCACGGGGAGGGAACACTGAAGCTTTCTTT. It yields the protein CASSSPRGGNTEAFF.

The gene calls are TRBV3-1 (or the pseudogene TRBV3-2) and TRBJ2-3; D might be TRBD2 (5 bases). The CDR3 totals 16 residues. Trimming took 5 bases from V and 0 from J, leaving 15 bases between them. Germline V gives CDR1 LGHDT, CDR2 YNNKEL (reference sequence). CDR3 residues: CASSISWEKSTDTQYF. The CDR3 nucleotides read TGTGCCAGCAGCATCTCCTGGGAGAAAAGCACAGATACGCAGTATTTT.

The genes are TRBV10-1 and TRBJ1-1, with 8 bases lining up with TRBD1. CDR1 and CDR2 from the germline V gene are WNHNN and SYGVQD (reference sequence). The V gene end was trimmed by 10 bases and the J gene end by 3 bases; junction bases not matched to a gene: 7. The CDR3 is 13 residues long. CDR3 sequence (DNA): TGCGCCATTTCACAGGGGGGATACACTGAAGCTTTCTTT. It is translated as CAISQGGYTEAFF.

This clone was recorded only once. V usage is TRBV6-1 and J usage is TRBJ2-1; D remains ambiguous. Per germline, CDR1 MNHNS and CDR2 SASEGT. Trimming took 3 bases from V and 3 from J, leaving 3 bases between them. The CDR3 sequence is 12 residues long. The CDR3, as DNA: TGTGCCAGCAGTGACAGCTACAATGAGCAGTTCTTC. Translation gives CASSDSYNEQFF.

This rearrangement joins TRBV10-2 to TRBJ1-5; a weak D match, TRBD1 (5 bases). The CDR3 is 14 amino acids. CDR1 WSHSY and CDR2 SAAADI come from the germline V gene. V was shortened by 7 bases and J by 3 bases, with 13 bases between the two germline ends. CDR3 sequence reads: CASTEGGVNQPQHF. In nucleotides, the CDR3 is TGCGCCAGCACCGAAGGAGGGGTCAATCAGCCCCAGCATTTT.

The V gene is TRBV9, the J gene TRBJ1-4; no reliable D call. Germline V gene data show CDR1 as SGDLS and CDR2 as YYNGEE. The CDR3 consists of 14 residues. V was pared by 0 bases and J by 4 bases, with 7 bases between. This CDR3 is CASSVEEGNEKLFF. Here the CDR3 DNA reads TGTGCCAGCAGCGTAGAAGAGGGTAATGAAAAACTGTTTTTT.

CDR3 region: CSASRGGGGTEAFF. The CDR3 nucleotides read TGCAGCGCTTCCCGGGGGGGAGGGGGCACTGAAGCTTTCTTT. The V call is TRBV29-1, the J call TRBJ1-1, with D tentatively TRBD1 (6 bases). The CDR3 totals 14 residues. Germline assignment: CDR1 SQVTM and CDR2 ANQGSEA. Trimming removed 7 bases from V and 4 bases from J, with 19 bases in between.

The chain combines TRBV18 with TRBJ1-1; tentatively, D is TRBD1 (6 bases). The CDR3 is made up of 12 amino acids. V lost 5 bases, J lost 6 bases, and 10 bases lay in between. Germline-derived CDR1 and CDR2 are KGHSH and LQKENI. The CDR3 sequence is CASSVGTPEAFF. CDR3 DNA sequence: TGTGCCAGCTCAGTCGGGACACCTGAAGCTTTCTTT.

The CDR3 DNA sequence: TGTGCCAGCAGCGTACCTCGTGCGGGGGGCACTGAAGCTTTCTTT. Its protein product is CASSVPRAGGTEAFF. V and J are TRBV9 and TRBJ1-1, with D tentatively TRBD1 (5 bases). V was pared by 1 base and J by 4 bases, with 14 bases between. The CDR3 sequence is 15 residues long. Germline CDR1 and CDR2: SGDLS and YYNGEE.

The CDR3 loop is CASSQDRGRETQYF. The CDR3 nucleotides are TGTGCCAGCAGCCAAGACAGGGGTCGAGAGACCCAGTACTTC. The V gene is TRBV14, the J gene TRBJ2-5; D perhaps matches TRBD1 (6 bases). The ends were cut back, 0 bases at V and 4 bases at J, with 9 bases in the middle. CDR1 SGHDN and CDR2 FVKESK come from the germline V gene. This CDR3 is built from 14 residues.

This clone came up a few times. The rearrangement joins TRBV19 to TRBJ1-5; 8 bases are a match to TRBD1. The CDR3 covers 15 residues. The V and J ends lost 3 bases and 6 bases, in that order; junction bases with no gene match: 7. From germline, CDR1 is LNHDA and CDR2 SQIVND (reference sequence). For the CDR3, the DNA is TGTGCCAGTAGTATTGTCAGGACAGGGACTCAGCCCCAGCATTTT. It is translated as CASSIVRTGTQPQHF.

The chain is built from TRBV3-1 (or the pseudogene TRBV3-2) and TRBJ1-2; D is undetermined. The CDR3 contains 14 residues. Germline CDR1 reads LGHDT; CDR2 reads YNNKEL (reference sequence). V was trimmed by 1 base and J by 1 base, leaving 7 bases between them. The CDR3 here is CASSQGVLNYGYTF. CDR3 bases: TGTGCCAGCAGCCAAGGAGTCCTTAACTATGGCTACACCTTC.

This clone turned up a few times. The gene calls are TRBV30 and TRBJ2-7; 7 positions agree with TRBD1. V lost 3 bases and J lost 5; bases outside the gene matches: 7. The germline V gene has CDR1 GTSNPN and CDR2 SVGIG (reference sequence). This CDR3 contains 13 residues. The CDR3 protein is CAWSLDRAHEQYF. Written as DNA, the CDR3 is TGTGCCTGGAGCCTCGACAGGGCACACGAGCAGTACTTC.

The rearrangement links TRBV6-5 to TRBJ1-4; D uncertain. V was pared by 2 bases and J by 3 bases, with 7 bases between. The germline V gene has CDR1 MNHEY and CDR2 SVGAGI. This CDR3 comprises 14 residues. CDR3 sequence: CASSYNRPNEKLFF. The CDR3, as DNA: TGTGCCAGCAGTTACAACAGACCTAATGAAAAACTGTTTTTT.

Turning to this clone: The sample has other DNA sequences that encode this CDR3 too. The V call is TRBV7-9, the J call TRBJ1-2, with 9 bases aligning to TRBD1. Trimming took 3 bases from V and 4 from J; bases not matched to a gene: 0. The CDR3 consists of 13 residues. Germline assignment: CDR1 SEHNR and CDR2 FQNEAQ (reference sequence). In nucleotides, the CDR3 is TGTGCCAGCAGCTTGGGACAGGGCTATGGCTACACCTTC. Translation: CASSLGQGYGYTF.